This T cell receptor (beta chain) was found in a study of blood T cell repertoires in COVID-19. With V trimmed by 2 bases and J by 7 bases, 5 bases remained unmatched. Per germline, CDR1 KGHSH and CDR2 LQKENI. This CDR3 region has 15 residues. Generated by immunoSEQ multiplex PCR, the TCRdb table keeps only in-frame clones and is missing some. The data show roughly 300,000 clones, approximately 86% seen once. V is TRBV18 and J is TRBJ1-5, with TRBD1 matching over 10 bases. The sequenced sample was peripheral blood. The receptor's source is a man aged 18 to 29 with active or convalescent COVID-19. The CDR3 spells CASSPVTGGRQPQHF. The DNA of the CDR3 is TGTGCCAGCTCACCAGTGACAGGGGGCCGACAGCCCCAGCATTTT.